This T cell receptor (beta chain) was found in a study of vaccination and CD4 T cells after COVID-19. Looking at the study overall: Post-vaccine specimens were obtained a median 72 days after dose two (range 14 to 241). Study-level points and caveats: Relatively few convalescent patients were studied; early post-infection timepoints were not included.

This clonotype was counted a few times. Its antigen is as yet unknown. Time point indicated: late sampling 161 to 241 days after vaccination in three convalescent patients. Described treatment: roughly 11-day PBMC culture with coronavirus spike peptide pools or control peptides (ViraFEST assay). Via ViraFEST, peptide pools expanded antigen-specific T cells before TCR sequencing. The CDR3 has 14 amino acids. Germline-derived CDR1 and CDR2 are MNHNS and SASEGT. The V end was cut by 2 bases, the J end by 9 bases, with 11 bases between. An Oncomine TCR Beta short-read assay was used to sequence the DNA from cultured CD4+ T cells. Someone extracted genomic DNA from cultured CD4+ T cells. TCRdb re-analysed the PCR reads in MiXCR, keeping a single row per CDR3 protein. The sample has tens of thousands of distinct CDR3 sequences, 32% seen once; the top ten hold roughly an eighth.

The sample here was CD4+ T cells from blood, cultured in vitro, taken about 7 months after SARS-CoV-2 vaccination. This chain links TRBV6-1 with TRBJ1-6; D not resolved. The receptor comes from a human donor who had recovered from COVID-19. CDR3 DNA: TGTGCCAGCAGTGAAACGGTGTGGGGTTCACCCCTCCACTTT. This translates into CASSETVWGSPLHF.